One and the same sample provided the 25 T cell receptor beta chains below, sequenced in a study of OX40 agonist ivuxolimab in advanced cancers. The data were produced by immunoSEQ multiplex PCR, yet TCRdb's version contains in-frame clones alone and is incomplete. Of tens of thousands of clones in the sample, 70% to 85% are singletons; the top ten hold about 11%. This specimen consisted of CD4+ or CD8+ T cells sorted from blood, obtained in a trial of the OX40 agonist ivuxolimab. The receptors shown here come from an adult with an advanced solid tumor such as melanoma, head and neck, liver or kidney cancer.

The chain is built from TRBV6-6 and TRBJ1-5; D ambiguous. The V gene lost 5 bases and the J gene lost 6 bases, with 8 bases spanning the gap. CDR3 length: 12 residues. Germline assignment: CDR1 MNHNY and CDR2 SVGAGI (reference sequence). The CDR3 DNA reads TGTGCCAGCAGTGAGTTAGGTCAGCCCCAGCATTTT. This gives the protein CASSELGQPQHF.

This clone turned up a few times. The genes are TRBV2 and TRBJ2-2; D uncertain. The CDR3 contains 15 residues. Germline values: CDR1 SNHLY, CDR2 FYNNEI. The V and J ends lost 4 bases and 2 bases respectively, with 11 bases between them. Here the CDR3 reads CASSGWLDNTGELFF. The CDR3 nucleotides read TGTGCCAGCAGTGGATGGCTTGACAACACCGGGGAGCTGTTTTTT.

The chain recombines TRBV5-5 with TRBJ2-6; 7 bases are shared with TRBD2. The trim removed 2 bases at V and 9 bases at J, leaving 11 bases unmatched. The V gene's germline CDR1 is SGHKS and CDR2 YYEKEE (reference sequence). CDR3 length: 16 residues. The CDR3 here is CASSLTPLLANNVLTF. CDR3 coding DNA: TGTGCCAGCAGCTTAACCCCCTTACTAGCGAACAACGTCCTGACTTTC. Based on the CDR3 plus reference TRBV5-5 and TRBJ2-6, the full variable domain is DAGVTQSPTHLIKTRGQQVTLRCSPISGHKSVSWYQQVLGQGPQFIFQYYEKEERGRGNFPDRFSARQFPNYSSELNVNALLLGDSALYLCASSLTPLLANNVLTFGAGSRLTVL.

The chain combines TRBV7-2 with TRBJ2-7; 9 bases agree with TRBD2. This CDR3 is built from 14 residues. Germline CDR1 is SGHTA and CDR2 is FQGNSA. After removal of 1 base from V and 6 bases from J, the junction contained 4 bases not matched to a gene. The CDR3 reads CASSLGLAGSEQYF. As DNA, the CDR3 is TGTGCCAGCAGCTTAGGGCTAGCGGGAAGCGAGCAGTACTTC.

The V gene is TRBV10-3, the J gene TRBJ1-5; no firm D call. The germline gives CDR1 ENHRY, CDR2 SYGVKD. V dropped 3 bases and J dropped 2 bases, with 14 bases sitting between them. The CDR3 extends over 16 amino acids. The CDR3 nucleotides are TGTGCCATCAGTGAAGGGCCTCCTCGGGGCAATCAGCCCCAGCATTTT. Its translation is CAISEGPPRGNQPQHF.

The CDR3 DNA reads TGTGCCAGCAGTTCTAAGAGAGCTGCTAACTATGGCTACACCTTC. Protein: CASSSKRAANYGYTF. The J gene is TRBJ1-2, the V gene TRBV27; D not resolved. CDR1 and CDR2 from the germline V gene are MNHEY and SMNVEV (reference sequence). Trimming took off 4 bases at V and 0 bases at J, with 12 bases between the two ends. There are 15 residues in the CDR3.

CDR3 nucleotide sequence: TGTGCCAGCAGCTCTGCTGACAGGATACAGAACACCGGGGAGCTGTTTTTT. The encoded protein is CASSSADRIQNTGELFF. V and J are TRBV5-4 and TRBJ2-2, with D tentatively TRBD1 (6 bases). This CDR3 has 17 amino acids. V was clipped by 3 bases and J by 1 base, with 16 bases between them. The germline CDR1 and CDR2 sequences are SGHNT and YYREEE (reference sequence).

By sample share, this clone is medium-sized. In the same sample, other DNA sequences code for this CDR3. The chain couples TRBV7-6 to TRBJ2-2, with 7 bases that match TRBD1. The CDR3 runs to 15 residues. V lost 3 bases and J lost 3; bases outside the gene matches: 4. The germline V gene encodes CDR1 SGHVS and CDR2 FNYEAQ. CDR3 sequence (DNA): TGTGCCAGCAGCTTGAGGGACAGAGACACCGGGGAGCTGTTTTTT. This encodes CASSLRDRDTGELFF.

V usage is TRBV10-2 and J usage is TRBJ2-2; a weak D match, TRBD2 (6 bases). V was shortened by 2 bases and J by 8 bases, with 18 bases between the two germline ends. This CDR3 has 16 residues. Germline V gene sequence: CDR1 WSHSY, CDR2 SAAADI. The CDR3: CASSERTGGMSGELFF. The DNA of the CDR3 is TGCGCCAGCAGTGAGAGGACGGGCGGGATGTCGGGGGAGCTGTTTTTT.

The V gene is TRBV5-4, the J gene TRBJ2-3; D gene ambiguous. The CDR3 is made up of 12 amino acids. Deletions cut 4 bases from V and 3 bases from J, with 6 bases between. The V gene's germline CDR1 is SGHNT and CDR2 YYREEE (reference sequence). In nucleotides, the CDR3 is TGTGCCAGCAGCCCCGGAACAGATACGCAGTATTTT. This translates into CASSPGTDTQYF. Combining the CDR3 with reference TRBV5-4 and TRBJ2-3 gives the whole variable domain ETGVTQSPTHLIKTRGQQVTLRCSSQSGHNTVSWYQQALGQGPQFIFQYYREEENGRGNFPPRFSGLQFPNYSSELNVNALELDDSALYLCASSPGTDTQYFGPGTRLTVL.

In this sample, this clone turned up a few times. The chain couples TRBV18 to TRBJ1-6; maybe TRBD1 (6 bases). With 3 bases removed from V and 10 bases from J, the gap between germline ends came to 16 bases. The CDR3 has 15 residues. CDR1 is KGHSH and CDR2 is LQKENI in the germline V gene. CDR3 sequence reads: CASSPSGAGNSPLHF. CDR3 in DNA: TGTGCCAGCTCACCTTCGGGGGCGGGGAACTCACCCCTCCACTTT.

The CDR3: CASRNDEAFF. CDR3 DNA: TGTGCCAGCAGGAATGATGAAGCTTTCTTT. This chain links TRBV25-1 with TRBJ1-1; D call uncertain. The CDR3 totals 10 residues. Germline loops: CDR1 MGHDK, CDR2 SYGVNS. V lost 6 bases to trimming and J lost 7 bases, with 6 bases between them.

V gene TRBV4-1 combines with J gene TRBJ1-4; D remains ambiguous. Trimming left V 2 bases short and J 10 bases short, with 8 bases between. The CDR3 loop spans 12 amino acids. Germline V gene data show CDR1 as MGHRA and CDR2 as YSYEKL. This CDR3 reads CASSQPGGKLFF. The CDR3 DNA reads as TGCGCCAGCAGCCAACCCGGTGGAAAACTGTTTTTT.

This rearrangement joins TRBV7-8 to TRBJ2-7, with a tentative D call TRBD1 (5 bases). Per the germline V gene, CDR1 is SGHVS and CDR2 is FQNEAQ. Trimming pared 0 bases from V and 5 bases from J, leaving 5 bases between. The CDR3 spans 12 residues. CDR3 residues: CASSLAGDEQYF. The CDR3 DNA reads TGTGCCAGCAGCTTAGCAGGGGACGAGCAGTACTTC.

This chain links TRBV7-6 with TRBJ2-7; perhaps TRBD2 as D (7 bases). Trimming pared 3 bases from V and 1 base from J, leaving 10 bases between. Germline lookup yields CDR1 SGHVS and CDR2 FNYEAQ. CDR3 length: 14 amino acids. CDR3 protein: CASSLGGASYEQYF. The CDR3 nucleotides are TGTGCCAGCAGCTTGGGGGGGGCTTCCTACGAGCAGTACTTC.

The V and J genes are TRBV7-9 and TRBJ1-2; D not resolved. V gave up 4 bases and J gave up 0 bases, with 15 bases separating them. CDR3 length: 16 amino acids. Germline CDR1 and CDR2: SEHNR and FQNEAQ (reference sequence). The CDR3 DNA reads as TGTGCCAGCAGCTCTACAAAGACGGACGCTAACTATGGCTACACCTTC. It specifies CASSSTKTDANYGYTF.

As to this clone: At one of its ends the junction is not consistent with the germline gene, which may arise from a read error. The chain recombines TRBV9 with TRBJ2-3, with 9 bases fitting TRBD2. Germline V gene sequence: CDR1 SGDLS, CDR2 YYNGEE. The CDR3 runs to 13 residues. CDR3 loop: CASSATSGTSLTF. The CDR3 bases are TGTGCCAGCAGCGCGACGTCCGGGACTAGCCTAACTTTT.

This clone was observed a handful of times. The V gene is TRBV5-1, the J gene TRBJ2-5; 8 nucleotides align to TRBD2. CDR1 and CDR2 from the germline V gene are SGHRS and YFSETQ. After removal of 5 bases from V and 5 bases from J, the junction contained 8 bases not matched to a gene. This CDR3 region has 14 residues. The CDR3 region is CASRNGGASETQYF. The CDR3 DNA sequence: TGCGCCAGCAGAAACGGGGGGGCCTCCGAGACCCAGTACTTC.

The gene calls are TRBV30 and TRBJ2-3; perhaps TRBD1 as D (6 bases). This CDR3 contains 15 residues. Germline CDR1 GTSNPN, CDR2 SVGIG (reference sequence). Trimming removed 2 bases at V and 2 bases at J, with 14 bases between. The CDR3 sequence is CAWSRGLGDTDTQYF. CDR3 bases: TGTGCCTGGAGTAGGGGGTTAGGGGACACAGATACGCAGTATTTT.

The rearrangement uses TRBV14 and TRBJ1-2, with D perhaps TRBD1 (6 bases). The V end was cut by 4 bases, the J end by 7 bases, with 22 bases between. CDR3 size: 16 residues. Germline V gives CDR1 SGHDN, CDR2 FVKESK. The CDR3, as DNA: TGTGCCAGCAGCCCACAGGGTTCAGGGTCTAAGGCTGGCTACACCTTC. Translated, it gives CASSPQGSGSKAGYTF.

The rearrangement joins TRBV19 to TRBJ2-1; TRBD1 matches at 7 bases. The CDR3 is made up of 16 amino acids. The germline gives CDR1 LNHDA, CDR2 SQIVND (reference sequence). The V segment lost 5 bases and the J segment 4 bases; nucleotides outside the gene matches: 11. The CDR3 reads CASSRSPKTGYNEQFF. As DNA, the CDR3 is TGTGCCAGTAGTCGTTCCCCCAAGACAGGGTACAATGAGCAGTTCTTC.

CDR3 nucleotides: TGTGCCAGCAGCTTATGGGCGGGAGGGGTCTACAATGAGCAGTTCTTC. It encodes CASSLWAGGVYNEQFF. The V and J genes are TRBV7-2 and TRBJ2-1; TRBD2 agrees at 9 bases. Germline V gene lookup returns CDR1 SGHTA and CDR2 FQGNSA. Trimming took 2 bases from V and 3 from J; bases not matched to a gene: 5. The CDR3 covers 16 residues.

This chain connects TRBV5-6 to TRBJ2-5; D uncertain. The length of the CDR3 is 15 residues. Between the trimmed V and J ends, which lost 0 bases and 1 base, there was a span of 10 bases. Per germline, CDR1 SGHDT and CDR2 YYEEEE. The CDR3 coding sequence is TGTGCCAGCAGCTTGGCCTATGGGGTCCAAGAGACCCAGTACTTC. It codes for CASSLAYGVQETQYF.

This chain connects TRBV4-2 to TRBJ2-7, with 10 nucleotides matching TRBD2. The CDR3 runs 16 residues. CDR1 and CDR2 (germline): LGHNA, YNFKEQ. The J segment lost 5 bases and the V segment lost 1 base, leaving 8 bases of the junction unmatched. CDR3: CASSQVELAGDHEQYF. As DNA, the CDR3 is TGTGCCAGCAGCCAAGTCGAGCTAGCGGGAGACCACGAGCAGTACTTC.

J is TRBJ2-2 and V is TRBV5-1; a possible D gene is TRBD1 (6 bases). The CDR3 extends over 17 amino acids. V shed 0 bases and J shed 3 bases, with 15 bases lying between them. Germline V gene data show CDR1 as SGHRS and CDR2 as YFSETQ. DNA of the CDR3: TGCGCCAGCAGCTTGGGGTCAGGGGCTGGTGACACCGGGGAGCTGTTTTTT. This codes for CASSLGSGAGDTGELFF.